The clone carrying this T cell receptor beta chain was recorded a few times. The data stem from a study of molecular identifiers for immune sequencing clone quantification. TCRdb re-called the PCR reads through MiXCR, storing one row per CDR3 protein. The repertoire consists of about half a million distinct CDR3 sequences, with about 25% occurring once and the leading ten covering 0.7% to 0.9%. Germline V gene sequence: CDR1 SEHNR, CDR2 FQNEAQ (reference sequence). CDR3 length: 16 amino acids. Losses at the gene ends were 5 bases for V and 1 base for J; bases not matched to a gene: 8. Material for sequencing was naive CD8+ T cells from blood, with Jurkat cell RNA spiked in. Subset in this sample: FACS-sorted CD8+CD4-CCR7+CD45RA+ naive T cells. The receptor was isolated from a human donor in good health. Some libraries in this study had Jurkat cell RNA spiked in. The chain employs TRBV7-9 and TRBJ1-3, with 7 bases matching TRBD1. This CDR3 is CASSEGQLISGNTIYF. The CDR3 nucleotides are TGTGCCAGCAGCGAGGGACAGTTAATTTCTGGAAACACCATATATTTT.